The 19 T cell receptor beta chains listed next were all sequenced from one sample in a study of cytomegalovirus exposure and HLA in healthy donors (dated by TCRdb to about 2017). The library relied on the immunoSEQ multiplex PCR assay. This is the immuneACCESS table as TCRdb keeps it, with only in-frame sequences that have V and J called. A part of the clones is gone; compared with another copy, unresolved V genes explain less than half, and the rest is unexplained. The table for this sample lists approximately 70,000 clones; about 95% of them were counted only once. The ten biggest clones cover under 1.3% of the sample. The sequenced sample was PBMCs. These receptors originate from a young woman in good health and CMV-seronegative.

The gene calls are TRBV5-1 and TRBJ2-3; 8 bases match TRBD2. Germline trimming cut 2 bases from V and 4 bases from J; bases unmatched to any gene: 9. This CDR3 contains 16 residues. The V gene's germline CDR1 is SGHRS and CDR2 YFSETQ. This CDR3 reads CASSLSPTGGPDTQYF. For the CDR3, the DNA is TGCGCCAGCAGCTTATCCCCGACGGGGGGGCCAGATACGCAGTATTTT.

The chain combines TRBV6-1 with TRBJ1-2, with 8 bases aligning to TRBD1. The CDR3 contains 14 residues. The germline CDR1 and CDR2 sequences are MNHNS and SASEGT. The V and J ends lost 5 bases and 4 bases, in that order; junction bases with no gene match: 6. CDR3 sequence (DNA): TGTGCCAGCAGTACGGGACAGGAGATCTATGGCTACACCTTC. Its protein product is CASSTGQEIYGYTF.

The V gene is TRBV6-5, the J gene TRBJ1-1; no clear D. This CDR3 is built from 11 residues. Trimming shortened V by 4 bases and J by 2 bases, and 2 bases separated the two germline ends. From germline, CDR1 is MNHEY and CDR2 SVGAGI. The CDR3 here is CASSSNTEAFF. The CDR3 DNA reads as TGTGCCAGCAGTTCAAACACTGAAGCTTTCTTT.

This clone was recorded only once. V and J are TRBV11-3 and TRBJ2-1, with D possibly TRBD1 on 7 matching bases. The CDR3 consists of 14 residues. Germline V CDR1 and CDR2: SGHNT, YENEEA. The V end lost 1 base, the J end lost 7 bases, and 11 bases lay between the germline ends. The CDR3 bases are TGTGCCAGCAGCTTAGCGACAGGGAGGAATGAGCAGTTCTTC. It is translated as CASSLATGRNEQFF.

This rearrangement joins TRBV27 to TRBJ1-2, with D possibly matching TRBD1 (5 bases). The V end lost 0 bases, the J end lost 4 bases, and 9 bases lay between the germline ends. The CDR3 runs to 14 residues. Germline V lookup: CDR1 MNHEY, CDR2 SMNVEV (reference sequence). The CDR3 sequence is CASSLSGGLYGYTF. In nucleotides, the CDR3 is TGTGCCAGCAGTTTATCCGGGGGTCTCTATGGCTACACCTTC.

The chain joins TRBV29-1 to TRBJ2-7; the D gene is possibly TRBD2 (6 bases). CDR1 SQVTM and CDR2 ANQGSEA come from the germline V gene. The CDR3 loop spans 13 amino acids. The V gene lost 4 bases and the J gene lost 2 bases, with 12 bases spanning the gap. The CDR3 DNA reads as TGCAGCGTTGGTTTGCGGGGAGCCTACGAGCAGTACTTC. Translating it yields CSVGLRGAYEQYF.

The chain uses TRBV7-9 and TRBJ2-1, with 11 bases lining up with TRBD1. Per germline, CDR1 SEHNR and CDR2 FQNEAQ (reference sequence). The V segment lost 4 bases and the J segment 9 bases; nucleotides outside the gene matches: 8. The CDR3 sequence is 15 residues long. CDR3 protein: CASSSRDRGFGEQFF. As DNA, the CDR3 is TGTGCCAGCAGCTCTCGGGACAGGGGGTTCGGTGAGCAGTTCTTC.

The CDR3 DNA reads TGTGCTAGTGGTTTGCGGGGGGGGGCCTATGGCTACACCTTC. Translating it yields CASGLRGGAYGYTF. The chain joins TRBV12-5 to TRBJ1-2; D is perhaps TRBD1 (6 bases). V was clipped by 2 bases and J by 4 bases, with 11 bases between them. The CDR3 consists of 14 residues. CDR1 and CDR2 (germline): LGHNT, FRNRAP.

The CDR3 coding sequence is TGTGCCAGCAGCAAACAGGAAGAGGGTGGAAACACCATATATTTT. Protein: CASSKQEEGGNTIYF. The J gene is TRBJ1-3, the V gene TRBV21-1. TRBV21-1 constitutes a pseudogene. The CDR3 runs 15 residues.

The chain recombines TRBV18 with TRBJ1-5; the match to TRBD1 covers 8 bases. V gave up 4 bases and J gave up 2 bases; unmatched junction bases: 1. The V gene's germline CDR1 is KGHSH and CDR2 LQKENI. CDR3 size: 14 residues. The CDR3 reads CASSLTGGNQPQHF. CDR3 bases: TGTGCCAGCTCACTGACAGGGGGCAATCAGCCCCAGCATTTT.

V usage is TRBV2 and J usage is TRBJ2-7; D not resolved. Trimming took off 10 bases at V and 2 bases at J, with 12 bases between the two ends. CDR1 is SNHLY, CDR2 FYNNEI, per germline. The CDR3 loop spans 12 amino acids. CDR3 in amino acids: CATSRQTYEQYF. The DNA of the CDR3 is TGTGCCACGTCCCGACAAACCTACGAGCAGTACTTC. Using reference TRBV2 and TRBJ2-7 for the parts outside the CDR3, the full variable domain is EPEVTQTPSHQVTQMGQEVILRCVPISNHLYFYWYRQILGQKVEFLVSFYNNEISEKSEIFDDQFSVERPDGSNFTLKIRSTKLEDSAMYFCATSRQTYEQYFGPGTRLTVT.

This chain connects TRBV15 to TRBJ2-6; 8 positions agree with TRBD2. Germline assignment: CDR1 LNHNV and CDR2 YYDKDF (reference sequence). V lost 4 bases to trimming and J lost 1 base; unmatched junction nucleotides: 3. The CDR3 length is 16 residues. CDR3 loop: CATSTGGGSGANVLTF. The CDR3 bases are TGTGCCACCAGCACCGGGGGGGGATCTGGGGCCAACGTCCTGACTTTC.

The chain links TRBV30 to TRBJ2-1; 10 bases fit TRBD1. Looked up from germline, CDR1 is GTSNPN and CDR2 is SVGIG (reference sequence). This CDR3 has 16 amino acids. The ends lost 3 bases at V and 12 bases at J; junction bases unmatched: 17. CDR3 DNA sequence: TGTGCCTGGAGAAGGGGGGGCGGGACAGGGGCTTACGGGCAGTTCTTC. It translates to CAWRRGGGTGAYGQFF.

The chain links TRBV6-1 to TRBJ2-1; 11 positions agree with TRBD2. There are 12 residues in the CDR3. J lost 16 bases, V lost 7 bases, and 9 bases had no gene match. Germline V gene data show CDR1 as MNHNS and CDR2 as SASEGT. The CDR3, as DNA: TGTGCCAGCAATGCTGTAGCGGGAGGGGATTTCTTC. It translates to CASNAVAGGDFF.

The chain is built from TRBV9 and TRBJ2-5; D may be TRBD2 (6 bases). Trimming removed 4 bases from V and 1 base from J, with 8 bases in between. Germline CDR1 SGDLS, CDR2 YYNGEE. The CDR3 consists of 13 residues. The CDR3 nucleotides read TGTGCCAGCAGCCCGGGACTCCAAGAGACCCAGTACTTC. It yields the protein CASSPGLQETQYF.

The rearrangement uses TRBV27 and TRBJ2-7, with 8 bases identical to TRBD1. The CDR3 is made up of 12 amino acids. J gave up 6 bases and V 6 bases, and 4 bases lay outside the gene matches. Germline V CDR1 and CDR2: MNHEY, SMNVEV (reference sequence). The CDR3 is CASSRTGSEQYF. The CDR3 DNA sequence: TGTGCCAGCAGCCGGACAGGGTCCGAGCAGTACTTC.

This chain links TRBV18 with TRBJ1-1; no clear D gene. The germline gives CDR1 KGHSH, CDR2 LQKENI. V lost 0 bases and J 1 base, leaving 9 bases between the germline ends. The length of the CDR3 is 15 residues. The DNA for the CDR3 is TGTGCCAGCTCACCACCGAGAGGGTGGAACACTGAAGCTTTCTTT. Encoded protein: CASSPPRGWNTEAFF.

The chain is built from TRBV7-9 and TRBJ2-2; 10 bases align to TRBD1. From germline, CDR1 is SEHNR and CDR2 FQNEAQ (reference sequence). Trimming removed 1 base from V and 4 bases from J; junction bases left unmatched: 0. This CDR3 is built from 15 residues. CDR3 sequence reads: CASSLGDRGTGELFF. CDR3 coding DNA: TGTGCCAGCAGCTTAGGGGACAGGGGCACCGGGGAGCTGTTTTTT.

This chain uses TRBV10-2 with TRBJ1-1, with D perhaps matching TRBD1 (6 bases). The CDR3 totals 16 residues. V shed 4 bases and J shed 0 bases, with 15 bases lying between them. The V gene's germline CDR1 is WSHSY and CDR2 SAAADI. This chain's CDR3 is CASSAAPGQMNTEAFF. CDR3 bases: TGCGCCAGCAGTGCGGCTCCGGGACAAATGAACACTGAAGCTTTCTTT.